A selection of T cell receptor beta chains follows, all from one sample in a study of beta chain features in type 1 diabetes. This table comes from immunoSEQ multiplex PCR, and its TCRdb copy is limited to in-frame clones, with some not included. The table shows some 99,000 clones, with less than 40% occurring only once. The sample taken for sequencing was stem cell memory CD4+ T cells from blood. The receptors were sampled from a woman under 30 in good health. Each CDR3 is given with its conserved first and last residue. Fields, in order: V gene, clone size, D gene, J gene, CDR3 protein, CDR3 DNA. D genes are given only for firm matches. Clone size is stated in some rows and not others, as once, few, many or a class when expanded.

V gene: TRBV6-6
clone size: -
D gene: TRBD2
J gene: TRBJ2-7
CDR3 protein: CASSSSGTRKF
CDR3 DNA: TGTGCCAGCAGTTCCTCCGGGACTAGGAAGTTC

V gene: TRBV27
clone size: -
D gene: -
J gene: TRBJ2-7
CDR3 protein: CASSIRERSYEQYF
CDR3 DNA: TGTGCCAGCAGTATAAGGGAGCGCTCCTACGAGCAGTACTTC

V gene: TRBV7-8
clone size: -
D gene: -
J gene: TRBJ2-7
CDR3 protein: CASSLVSSGGYEQYF
CDR3 DNA: TGTGCCAGCAGCTTAGTCTCTTCCGGGGGATACGAGCAGTACTTC

V gene: TRBV6-5
clone size: once
D gene: -
J gene: TRBJ1-2
CDR3 protein: CASSYSSPGGARGYTF
CDR3 DNA: TGTGCCAGCAGTTACTCATCCCCAGGTGGGGCGCGGGGCTACACCTTC

V gene: TRBV28
clone size: -
D gene: -
J gene: TRBJ1-5
CDR3 protein: CASSLYGKGGNQPQHF
CDR3 DNA: TGTGCCAGCAGTTTATACGGCAAGGGGGGCAATCAGCCCCAGCATTTT

V gene: TRBV18
clone size: -
D gene: TRBD2
J gene: TRBJ2-1
CDR3 protein: CASSPPGGRAGNEQFF
CDR3 DNA: TGTGCCAGCTCACCACCGGGTGGGAGGGCCGGCAATGAGCAGTTCTTC

V gene: TRBV4-2
clone size: -
D gene: -
J gene: TRBJ2-7
CDR3 protein: CASSQYGPIRYEQYF
CDR3 DNA: TGTGCCAGCAGCCAATATGGGCCGATACGCTACGAGCAGTACTTC

V gene: TRBV28
clone size: -
D gene: TRBD1
J gene: TRBJ2-7
CDR3 protein: CASGTGARYEQYF
CDR3 DNA: TGTGCCAGCGGGACAGGGGCTCGATACGAGCAGTACTTC

V gene: TRBV7-9
clone size: -
D gene: TRBD1
J gene: TRBJ2-5
CDR3 protein: CASSPPPGQGETQYF
CDR3 DNA: TGTGCCAGCAGCCCCCCGCCAGGACAGGGGGAGACCCAGTACTTC

V gene: TRBV7-9
clone size: few
D gene: -
J gene: TRBJ2-1
CDR3 protein: CASSLDRLATYNEQFF
CDR3 DNA: TGTGCCAGCAGCTTAGACCGTCTAGCGACCTACAATGAGCAGTTCTTC

V gene: TRBV7-2
clone size: -
D gene: TRBD1
J gene: TRBJ2-5
CDR3 protein: CASSLEFRDRGKTQYF
CDR3 DNA: TGTGCCAGCAGCTTAGAGTTTAGGGACAGGGGCAAGACCCAGTACTTC

V gene: TRBV5-1
clone size: -
D gene: -
J gene: TRBJ1-1
CDR3 protein: CASSLGDTMNTEAFF
CDR3 DNA: TGCGCCAGCAGCCTAGGGGACACTATGAACACTGAAGCTTTCTTT

V gene: TRBV28
clone size: -
D gene: TRBD2
J gene: TRBJ2-1
CDR3 protein: CATRTGGPGKNEQFF
CDR3 DNA: TGTGCTACGAGGACGGGAGGGCCAGGAAAGAATGAGCAGTTCTTC

V gene: TRBV6-5
clone size: -
D gene: TRBD2
J gene: TRBJ2-3
CDR3 protein: CASSYRGSDTDTQYF
CDR3 DNA: TGTGCCAGCAGTTACCGCGGGAGTGACACAGATACGCAGTATTTT

V gene: TRBV7-9
clone size: few
D gene: -
J gene: TRBJ1-1
CDR3 protein: CASSSVWGLGGTEAFF
CDR3 DNA: TGTGCCAGCAGCTCCGTTTGGGGTCTAGGGGGCACTGAAGCTTTCTTT

V gene: TRBV7-8
clone size: -
D gene: TRBD2
J gene: TRBJ2-7
CDR3 protein: CASSLVGRAYSEQYF
CDR3 DNA: TGTGCCAGCAGCTTAGTGGGGAGGGCGTATTCCGAGCAGTACTTC